The present T cell receptor (beta chain) was sequenced within a study of human T cells and chemical hapten exposure. Across the whole study: Chiefly women, the patients showed alopecia areata, totalis or universalis. Overall study results and limits: The study found expanded TCRs formed significantly more large CDR3 similarity clusters than controls.

Time point described: patch test 2, 6 weeks after DPC sensitization. Treatment given: therapeutic diphenylcyclopropenone sensitization with weekly scalp DPC. CDR1 is SGHTA, CDR2 FQGNSA, per germline. With 0 bases removed from V and 4 bases from J, the gap between germline ends came to 12 bases. The CDR3 totals 15 residues. About this clonotype: What it binds is unknown.

Library construction involved attaching unique molecular identifiers to individual cDNA molecules, which allowed quantitative, reproducible TCR counting. Authors' analysis steps: Counting gave a median of roughly 97,000 TCRs per sample, with values ranging from about 23,224 to 700,000. TCRdb re-derived calls from the RACE reads in MiXCR, one entry per CDR3 protein. The V and J calls come from TCRdb's annotation, not from the publication. Here the sample spans 75,000 to 95,000 distinct CDR3 sequences, roughly 9.6% being singletons. This chain uses TRBV7-2 with TRBJ1-2; unclear D gene. The material sequenced was whole blood, taken in connection with sensitization to the hapten diphenylcyclopropenone (DPC). The sequence was obtained from a man aged 40-55 years with alopecia areata. Some clones in this sample may be carry-over from other donors' samples. CDR3 in DNA: TGTGCCAGCAGCTTAGCGGAAGGAGCGGTCTATGGCTACACCTTC. Translating it yields CASSLAEGAVYGYTF. The full variable domain, with the rest looked up from reference TRBV7-2 and TRBJ1-2, is GAGVSQSPSNKVTEKGKDVELRCDPISGHTALYWYRQSLGQGLEFLIYFQGNSAPDKSGLPSDRFSAERTGGSVSTLTIQRTQQEDSAVYLCASSLAEGAVYGYTFGSGTRLTVV.